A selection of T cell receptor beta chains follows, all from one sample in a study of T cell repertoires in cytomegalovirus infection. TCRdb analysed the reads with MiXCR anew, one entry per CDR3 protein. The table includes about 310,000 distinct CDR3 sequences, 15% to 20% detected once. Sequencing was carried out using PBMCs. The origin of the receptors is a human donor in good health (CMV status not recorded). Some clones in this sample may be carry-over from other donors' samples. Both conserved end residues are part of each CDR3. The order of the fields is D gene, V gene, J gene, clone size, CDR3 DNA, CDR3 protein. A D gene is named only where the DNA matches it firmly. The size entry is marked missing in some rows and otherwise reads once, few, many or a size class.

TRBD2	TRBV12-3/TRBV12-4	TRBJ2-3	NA	TGTGCCAGCAGTTTTCCGAAGAAAAAGACTAGCGGGGGGACCACAGATACGCAGTATTTT	CASSFPKKKTSGGTTDTQYF
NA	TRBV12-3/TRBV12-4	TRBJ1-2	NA	TGTGCCAGCAGTCCTAGTGGGAACTATGGCTACACCTTC	CASSPSGNYGYTF
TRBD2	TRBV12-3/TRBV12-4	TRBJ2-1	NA	TGTGCCAGCAGTTTACGGGGGGGAAGGTCCTACAATGAGCAGTTCTTC	CASSLRGGRSYNEQFF
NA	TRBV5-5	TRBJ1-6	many	TGTGCCAGCAGCTGGACCCCAACCGGGACACCTACTTCACCCCTCCACTTT	CASSWTPTGTPTSPLHF
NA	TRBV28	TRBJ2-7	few	TGTGCCAGCAGTTTATCCACACCTGGAGACTACGAGCAGTACTTC	CASSLSTPGDYEQYF
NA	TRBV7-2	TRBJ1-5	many	TGTGCCAGCAGCTTACAGGACTTCAATCAGCCCCAGCATTTT	CASSLQDFNQPQHF
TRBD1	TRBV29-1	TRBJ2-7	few	TGCAGCGCCCTAGGACAGGGTGCCTACGAGCAGTACTTC	CSALGQGAYEQYF
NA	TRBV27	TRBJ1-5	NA	TGTGCCAGCAGGACGGAGGGTGGTCAGCCCCAGCATTTT	CASRTEGGQPQHF
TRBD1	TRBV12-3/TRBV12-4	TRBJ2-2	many	TGTGCCAGCAGTTCAAGGGGGCTGAACACCGGGGAGCTGTTTTTT	CASSSRGLNTGELFF
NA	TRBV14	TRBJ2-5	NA	TGTGCCAGCAGCCAGAACACTTACGAGACCCAGTACTTC	CASSQNTYETQYF